The 21 T cell receptor beta chains in this list originate from one sample, sequenced in a study of cytomegalovirus exposure and HLA in healthy donors. The study ran its PCR with 60 Vbeta and 13 Jbeta primers. Sequencing was performed with immunoSEQ multiplex PCR; in TCRdb, only in-frame clones are kept and a portion is missing. The data hold 150,000 to 200,000 clones, with around four fifths observed a single time. Sample: PBMCs. Receptor source: a woman aged 40-49 years in good health and CMV-seronegative.

V gene TRBV4-3 combines with J gene TRBJ2-3; a possible D gene is TRBD2 (5 bases). Between the trimmed V and J ends, which lost 4 bases and 4 bases, there was a span of 12 bases. This CDR3 is built from 14 residues. Germline values: CDR1 LGHNA, CDR2 YSLEER. The CDR3 region is CASSPSSGADTQYF. The CDR3, as DNA: TGCGCCAGCAGCCCCTCATCCGGGGCAGATACGCAGTATTTT.

The chain uses TRBV6-6 and TRBJ1-1; maybe TRBD1 (5 bases). V lost 6 bases and J 11 bases, leaving 22 bases between the germline ends. Germline values: CDR1 MNHNY, CDR2 SVGAGI (reference sequence). This CDR3 region has 14 residues. CDR3 loop: CASSPYGGESVAFF. DNA of the CDR3: TGTGCCAGCAGCCCTTACGGGGGGGAGTCTGTTGCTTTCTTT.

This clone was counted once. The chain carries TRBV15 and TRBJ2-6, with D unclear. V dropped 5 bases and J dropped 1 base, with 9 bases sitting between them. Germline CDR1 is LNHNV and CDR2 is YYDKDF (reference sequence). The CDR3 is 15 residues long. DNA for the CDR3: TGTGCCACCAGCCGTTCGCAGTCTGGGGCCAACGTCCTGACTTTC. As protein: CATSRSQSGANVLTF.

The table lists this clone with a few counts. V gene TRBV5-6 combines with J gene TRBJ2-3; 8 nucleotides match TRBD1. Germline trimming cut 3 bases from V and 3 bases from J; bases unmatched to any gene: 9. This CDR3 region has 16 residues. Germline-derived CDR1 and CDR2 are SGHDT and YYEEEE. The CDR3 DNA reads TGTGCCAGCAGCTGGAGGAGACAGGGGACGACAGATACGCAGTATTTT. Protein sequence: CASSWRRQGTTDTQYF.

V is TRBV7-2 and J is TRBJ2-7; D not resolved. Trimming left V 2 bases short and J 4 bases short, with 6 bases between. Per germline, CDR1 SGHTA and CDR2 FQGNSA. The CDR3 sequence is 12 residues long. CDR3 sequence reads: CASSLTQYEQYF. CDR3 in DNA: TGTGCCAGCAGCTTAACGCAGTACGAGCAGTACTTC.

This chain uses TRBV6-1 with TRBJ1-1, with TRBD1 identical over 7 bases. V gave up 6 bases and J gave up 0 bases; unmatched junction bases: 4. CDR3 size: 14 residues. The germline gives CDR1 MNHNS, CDR2 SASEGT. The CDR3 region is CASRLQGVNTEAFF. As DNA, the CDR3 is TGTGCCAGCAGGCTTCAGGGGGTGAACACTGAAGCTTTCTTT.

The V and J genes are TRBV18 and TRBJ1-1; D might be TRBD1 (5 bases). Between the trimmed V and J ends, which lost 0 bases and 4 bases, there was a span of 12 bases. The CDR3 contains 15 residues. Germline CDR1 and CDR2: KGHSH and LQKENI. The CDR3 protein is CASSPPATGGTEAFF. CDR3 in DNA: TGTGCCAGCTCACCACCGGCTACGGGGGGCACTGAAGCTTTCTTT.

This chain links TRBV5-1 with TRBJ2-5, with 9 bases that match TRBD2. The end of the DNA aligns better with TRBJ2-7, so the J call may be wrong. CDR3 size: 15 residues. Germline loops: CDR1 SGHRS, CDR2 YFSETQ. Here the CDR3 reads CASSFLSGRGDEQYF. CDR3 coding DNA: TGCGCCAGCAGCTTCCTTAGCGGGAGAGGCGACGAGCAGTACTTC.

The chain carries TRBV9 and TRBJ2-1; unclear D gene. V was shortened by 4 bases and J by 5 bases, with 4 bases between the two germline ends. The germline gives CDR1 SGDLS, CDR2 YYNGEE. The CDR3 is 11 amino acids. CDR3 residues: CASSLNNEQFF. The CDR3 DNA sequence: TGTGCCAGCAGCCTTAACAATGAGCAGTTCTTC.

This clone has just one count. Here the CDR3 reads CASSPGTVGDVELFF. CDR3 bases: TGTGCCAGCAGCCCCGGGACAGTAGGGGATGTGGAGCTGTTTTTT. The gene calls are TRBV9 and TRBJ2-2, with 7 positions matching TRBD1. The CDR3 is made up of 15 amino acids. Germline CDR1 and CDR2: SGDLS and YYNGEE. The V gene end was trimmed by 4 bases and the J gene end by 10 bases; junction bases not matched to a gene: 13.

The chain employs TRBV5-6 and TRBJ2-5; D might be TRBD2 (7 bases). This CDR3 has 15 residues. Germline-derived CDR1 and CDR2 are SGHDT and YYEEEE. With 1 base removed from V and 4 bases from J, the gap between germline ends came to 14 bases. The CDR3 loop reads CASSLYPGGRETQYF. The CDR3 DNA is TGTGCCAGCAGCTTGTACCCGGGGGGCCGAGAGACCCAGTACTTC.

The DNA of the CDR3 is TGTGCCAGCAGCTGGGGACAGGGGGACGGTGGCTACACCTTC. It encodes CASSWGQGDGGYTF. The chain recombines TRBV5-6 with TRBJ1-2; 11 bases map to TRBD1. The CDR3 consists of 14 residues. The trim removed 3 bases at V and 7 bases at J, leaving 5 bases unmatched. Germline assignment: CDR1 SGHDT and CDR2 YYEEEE.

Turning to this clone: Other nucleotide sequences from this sample produce the same CDR3. The chain uses TRBV27 and TRBJ1-1; D may be TRBD1 (5 bases). This CDR3 has 13 residues. Germline assignment: CDR1 MNHEY and CDR2 SMNVEV (reference sequence). V gave up 3 bases and J gave up 1 base, with 6 bases separating them. CDR3 DNA sequence: TGTGCCAGCAGTTTGGGGGGGAACACTGAAGCTTTCTTT. Its translation: CASSLGGNTEAFF.

This clone was detected once. The rearrangement links TRBV19 to TRBJ1-5; 9 positions agree with TRBD1. There are 16 residues in the CDR3. V lost 3 bases and J lost 4; bases outside the gene matches: 7. Germline values: CDR1 LNHDA, CDR2 SQIVND (reference sequence). The DNA of the CDR3 is TGTGCCAGTAGTATTGGGGGGACAGGGTTTAATCAGCCCCAGCATTTT. Amino acids: CASSIGGTGFNQPQHF.

The chain couples TRBV4-3 to TRBJ2-1; D is undetermined. The CDR3 consists of 14 residues. Germline V lookup: CDR1 LGHNA, CDR2 YSLEER. Trimming took off 4 bases at V and 0 bases at J, with 7 bases between the two ends. In DNA form, the CDR3 reads TGCGCCAGCAGCCTCTCGCGCTCCTACAATGAGCAGTTCTTC. This encodes CASSLSRSYNEQFF.

V usage is TRBV7-9 and J usage is TRBJ2-2; TRBD2 matches at 9 bases. Germline CDR1 SEHNR, CDR2 FQNEAQ (reference sequence). The CDR3 extends over 18 amino acids. Trimming cost V 1 base and J 6 bases; bases outside gene matches: 12. The CDR3 bases are TGTGCCAGCAGCTTAGTCGCGGGAGGGCCCGTATCGTCCGGGGAGCTGTTTTTT. It yields the protein CASSLVAGGPVSSGELFF.

V and J are TRBV9 and TRBJ2-7, with 9 bases identical to TRBD1. Unmatched junction bases numbered 6, after V lost 0 bases and J lost 11 bases. Germline V gives CDR1 SGDLS, CDR2 YYNGEE. The CDR3 covers 13 residues. The CDR3 nucleotides read TGTGCCAGCAGCGTAGAGGACAGGGGCGTGGAGTACTTC. Amino acids: CASSVEDRGVEYF.

The V gene is TRBV5-1, the J gene TRBJ2-1; D is ambiguous. CDR1 SGHRS and CDR2 YFSETQ come from the germline V gene. V lost 4 bases to trimming and J lost 0 bases, with 14 bases between them. The CDR3 sequence is 16 residues long. The CDR3 DNA follows: TGCGCCAGCAGCATCCTCCCTACCACCTCCTACAATGAGCAGTTCTTC. Translating it yields CASSILPTTSYNEQFF.

The chain couples TRBV7-2 to TRBJ2-5, with 8 bases fitting TRBD2. Germline V gives CDR1 SGHTA, CDR2 FQGNSA. The trim removed 1 base at V and 1 base at J, leaving 5 bases unmatched. The CDR3 is 16 residues long. DNA for the CDR3: TGTGCCAGCAGCTTAGGTACTAGCGGCACCCAAGAGACCCAGTACTTC. Residues: CASSLGTSGTQETQYF. Variable domain in full (rest from reference TRBV7-2 and TRBJ2-5): GAGVSQSPSNKVTEKGKDVELRCDPISGHTALYWYRQSLGQGLEFLIYFQGNSAPDKSGLPSDRFSAERTGGSVSTLTIQRTQQEDSAVYLCASSLGTSGTQETQYFGPGTRLLVL.

This chain uses TRBV9 with TRBJ2-1, with a tentative D call TRBD2 (5 bases). The CDR3 covers 14 residues. Germline CDR1 reads SGDLS; CDR2 reads YYNGEE. The V end lost 2 bases, the J end lost 9 bases, and 15 bases lay between the germline ends. CDR3 loop: CASSVGLYPAEQFF. The DNA of the CDR3 is TGTGCCAGCAGCGTCGGACTGTACCCCGCTGAGCAGTTCTTC.

CDR3 coding DNA: TGTGCCAGCTCCGTGGAGGGTAAAGAGACCCAGTACTTC. It is translated as CASSVEGKETQYF. This chain connects TRBV5-5 to TRBJ2-5; TRBD2 might be the D (6 bases). Germline V gives CDR1 SGHKS, CDR2 YYEKEE (reference sequence). Trimming left V 7 bases short and J 3 bases short, with 13 bases between. There are 13 residues in the CDR3. The full variable domain, its missing parts supplied by reference TRBV5-5 and TRBJ2-5, is DAGVTQSPTHLIKTRGQQVTLRCSPISGHKSVSWYQQVLGQGPQFIFQYYEKEERGRGNFPDRFSARQFPNYSSELNVNALLLGDSALYLCASSVEGKETQYFGPGTRLLVL.